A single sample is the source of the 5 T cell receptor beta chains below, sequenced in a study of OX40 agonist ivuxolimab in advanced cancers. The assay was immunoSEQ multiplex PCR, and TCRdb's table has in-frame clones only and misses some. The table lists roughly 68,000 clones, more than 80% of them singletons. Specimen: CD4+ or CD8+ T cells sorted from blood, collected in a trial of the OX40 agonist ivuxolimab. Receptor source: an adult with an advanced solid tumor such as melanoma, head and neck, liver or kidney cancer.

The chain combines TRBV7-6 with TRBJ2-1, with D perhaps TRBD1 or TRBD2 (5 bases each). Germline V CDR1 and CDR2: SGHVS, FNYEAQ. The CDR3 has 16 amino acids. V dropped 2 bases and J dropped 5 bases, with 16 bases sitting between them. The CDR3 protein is CASSLMTVLGDNEQFF. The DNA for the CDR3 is TGTGCCAGCAGCTTAATGACTGTTTTGGGGGACAATGAGCAGTTCTTC. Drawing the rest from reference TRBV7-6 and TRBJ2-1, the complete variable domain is GAGVSQSPRYKVTKRGQDVALRCDPISGHVSLYWYRQALGQGPEFLTYFNYEAQQDKSGLPNDRFSAERPEGSISTLTIQRTEQRDSAMYRCASSLMTVLGDNEQFFGPGTRLTVL.

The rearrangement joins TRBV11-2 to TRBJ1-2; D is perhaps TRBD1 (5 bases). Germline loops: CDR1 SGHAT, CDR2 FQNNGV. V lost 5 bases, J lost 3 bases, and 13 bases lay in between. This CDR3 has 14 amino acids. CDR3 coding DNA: TGTGCCAGCAGCCTCCTGGGGGGAGACTATGGCTACACCTTC. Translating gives CASSLLGGDYGYTF.

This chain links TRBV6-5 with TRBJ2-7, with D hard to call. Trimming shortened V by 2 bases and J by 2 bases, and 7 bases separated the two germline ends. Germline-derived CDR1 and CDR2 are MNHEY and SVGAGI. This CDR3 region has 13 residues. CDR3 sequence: CASSYGRPYEQYF. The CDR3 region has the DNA TGTGCCAGCAGTTACGGCAGACCCTACGAGCAGTACTTC.

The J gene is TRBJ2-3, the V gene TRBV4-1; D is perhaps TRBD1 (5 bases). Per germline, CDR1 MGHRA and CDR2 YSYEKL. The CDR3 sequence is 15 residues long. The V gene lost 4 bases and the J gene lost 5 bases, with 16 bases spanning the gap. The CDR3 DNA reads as TGCGCCAGCAGCCCGCTCCTGGGGCTGGTAGATACGCAGTATTTT. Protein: CASSPLLGLVDTQYF.

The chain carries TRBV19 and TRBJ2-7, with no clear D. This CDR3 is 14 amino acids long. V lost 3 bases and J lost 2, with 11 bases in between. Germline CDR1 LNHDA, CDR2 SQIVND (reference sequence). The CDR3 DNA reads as TGTGCCAGTAGTATCGGCCCGGGCCCCTACGAGCAGTACTTC. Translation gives CASSIGPGPYEQYF.